This TCR beta chain appears in the sequencing data of a study of CD8 T cells in ankylosing spondylitis. The germline V and J ends were trimmed by 5 bases and 4 bases, with 12 bases remaining between them. The CDR3 is 15 residues long. Germline CDR1 is MNHEY and CDR2 is SMNVEV (reference sequence). As to this clonotype: Antigen specificity is unknown.

Whole-study results and caveats: Prior literature has documented some motif variants in synovial fluid and blood from reactive arthritis. Reportedly, significant enrichment of disease-linked clones occurred in matched ankylosing spondylitis synovial fluid. Several highly homologous variants made up a TCR beta motif, and this motif appeared characteristic of ankylosing spondylitis blood.

TCRdb passed the 5' RACE reads through MiXCR, listing each CDR3 protein once. The sample lists under 450,000 distinct CDR3 sequences, 17% occurring once. The specimen sequenced was blood, either unsorted or a sorted T cell fraction (not recorded which). The chain combines TRBV27 with TRBJ2-6; D gene unclear. The clonotype originates from a male donor with ankylosing spondylitis. The CDR3 DNA is TGTGCCAGCAGTCTCCTGCCGCTGGGGGCCAACGTCCTGACTTTC. Protein product: CASSLLPLGANVLTF. Using reference TRBV27 and TRBJ2-6 for the parts outside the CDR3, the full variable domain is EAQVTQNPRYLITVTGKKLTVTCSQNMNHEYMSWYRQDPGLGLRQIYYSMNVEVTDKGDVPEGYKVSRKEKRNFPLILESPSPNQTSLYFCASSLLPLGANVLTFGAGSRLTVL.